This paragraph covers one T cell receptor (beta chain) sequence. Treatment meaning: randomized to nivolumab then ipilimumab (arm A) or the reverse (arm B). These data come from a study of sequential checkpoint blockade in melanoma. TCRdb's table, derived via immunoSEQ multiplex PCR, lists solely in-frame clones and lacks some. Of 40,000 or so clones listed, under 35% are singletons. The germline V gene has CDR1 KGHSH and CDR2 LQKENI. Trimming cost V 5 bases and J 0 bases, with 19 bases left between them. CDR3 length: 17 residues. The sequence was collected from a human donor with melanoma. The sample in question was tumor tissue (inferred from file names), obtained from a patient given nivolumab and ipilimumab in sequence. The genes are TRBV18 and TRBJ1-2; a weak D match, TRBD1 (6 bases). Here the CDR3 DNA reads TGTGCCAGCTCAGAAACCCGGACAGCACTCTCTAACTATGGCTACACCTTC. It is translated as CASSETRTALSNYGYTF.